This TCR beta chain was identified in a study of human T cells and chemical hapten exposure. Study background: Sensitizing treatment utilized 2% DPC over a roughly 2 cm by roughly 2 cm portion of upper inner arm skin. Per-sample TCR yield variability stemmed mainly from small pooled library volume differences.

Germline V lookup: CDR1 MNHEY, CDR2 SVGAGI. The CDR3 sequence is 13 residues long. V shed 6 bases and J shed 1 base, with 10 bases lying between them. Time point denoted: pre-sensitization, week 0. Regarding treatment: therapeutic diphenylcyclopropenone sensitization with weekly scalp DPC. Study-wide results and limits: Expanded TCR sets contained significantly more large CDR3 similarity clusters than controls. There was alopecia in the donors, so their immune response may differ from that of healthy people.

TCRdb re-called the RACE reads with MiXCR, one entry per CDR3 protein. The data show fewer than 140,000 distinct CDR3 sequences, 9.5% to 15% seen once. This clonotype was counted at least ten times. Antigen specificity is unknown. Sequenced material: whole blood, taken in connection with sensitization to the hapten diphenylcyclopropenone (DPC). The sequence came from a woman in her fifties or sixties with alopecia areata. Some clones in this sample may be carry-over from other donors' samples. The V call is TRBV6-5, the J call TRBJ2-7, with D maybe TRBD1 (5 bases). The CDR3 bases are TGTGCCAGCAGCCGCGGACATTCCTACGAGCAGTACTTC. Translated: CASSRGHSYEQYF.